Described below is a single TCR beta chain sequence and its context. Its target is not known. Germline loops: CDR1 SGHDT, CDR2 YYEEEE. The V gene end was trimmed by 0 bases and the J gene end by 15 bases; junction bases not matched to a gene: 6. CDR3 size: 12 residues. Sequencing used immunoSEQ multiplex PCR; TCRdb keeps in-frame clones, though not all of them. The sample records hundreds of thousands of clones, roughly 96% being singletons. This sample was taken from a study of shared clonotypes between healthy human individuals. Broader study findings: Owing to a small donor count, the genetic and exposure-history diversity represented was limited.

Naive CD8 populations comprised CD45RO-negative cells positively selected for CCR7, excluding terminally differentiated effector memory CD45RA+ cells. Sequenced input: naive CD8+ T cells sorted from blood. The sequence was collected from a woman aged 25 to 39 in good health. The V call is TRBV5-6, the J call TRBJ2-1; TRBD1 matches at 7 bases. The CDR3 sequence is CASSLASSGGFF. CDR3 in DNA: TGTGCCAGCAGCTTGGCCTCGTCAGGGGGGTTCTTC.